Reported below is one TCR beta chain. Its antigen is not identified. CDR3 size: 15 residues. The J segment lost 5 bases and the V segment lost 5 bases, leaving 9 bases of the junction unmatched. The germline gives CDR1 SGHRS, CDR2 YFSETQ. This sample is drawn from a study of OX40 agonist ivuxolimab in advanced cancers. Turning to the study itself: The diagnoses of dose-escalation patients were hepatocellular carcinoma, melanoma, renal cell or head and neck cancer. Age averaged 60 years (range about 23 to 80), and 82.7% were male. Points from the study as a whole: Expanded clones were, on average, more numerous among CD8+ T cells than CD4+. Both blood CD4+ and CD8+ T cells showed clonal growth by week 6 at 0.1 to 3.0 mg/kg.

The protocol was immunoSEQ multiplex PCR, while the TCRdb copy is restricted to in-frame clones and leaves out a portion. The sample includes tens of thousands of clones, about 84% of them seen just once. The TCR originated in an adult with an advanced solid tumor such as melanoma, head and neck, liver or kidney cancer. Sequencing was performed on CD4+ or CD8+ T cells sorted from blood, taken in a trial of the OX40 agonist ivuxolimab. The chain combines TRBV5-1 with TRBJ2-5; 10 bases fit TRBD1. The CDR3, as DNA: TGCGCCAGCAGGCCGACAGGGGGCGGGGGCGAGACCCAGTACTTC. Protein product: CASRPTGGGGETQYF.